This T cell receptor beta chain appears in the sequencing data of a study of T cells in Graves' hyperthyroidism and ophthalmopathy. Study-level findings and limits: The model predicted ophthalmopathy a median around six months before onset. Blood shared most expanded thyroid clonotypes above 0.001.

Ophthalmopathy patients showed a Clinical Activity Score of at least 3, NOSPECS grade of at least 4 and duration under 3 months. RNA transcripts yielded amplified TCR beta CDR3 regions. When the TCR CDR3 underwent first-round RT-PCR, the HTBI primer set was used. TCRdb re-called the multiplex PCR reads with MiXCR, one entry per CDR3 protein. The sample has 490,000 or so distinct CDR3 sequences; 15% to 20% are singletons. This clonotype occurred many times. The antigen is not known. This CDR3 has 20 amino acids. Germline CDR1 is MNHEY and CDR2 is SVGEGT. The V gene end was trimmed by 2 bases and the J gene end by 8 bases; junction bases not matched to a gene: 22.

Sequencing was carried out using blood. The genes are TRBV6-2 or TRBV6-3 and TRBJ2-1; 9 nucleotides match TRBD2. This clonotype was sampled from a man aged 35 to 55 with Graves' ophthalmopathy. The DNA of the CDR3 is TGTGCCAGCAGTTACCAACGAGGGGTTCAGCGAGCTAGCGGGACGGATGAGCAGTTCTTC. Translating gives CASSYQRGVQRASGTDEQFF.